This passage covers 9 T cell receptor beta chains from one sample sequenced in a study of read filtering for tumor transcriptome and immune sequencing. The library was built from around 0.4 ug RNA with molecular barcoded adaptors for alpha/delta and beta/gamma chains. TCRdb reprocessed the reads with MiXCR, giving one entry per CDR3 protein. The repertoire includes tens of thousands of distinct CDR3 sequences, around 18% of them detected once, and over 11% sits in the top ten. The material sequenced was a population of CD138-negative cells sorted from bone marrow. The receptors stem from a donor aged 40 or over with multiple myeloma.

V usage is TRBV13 and J usage is TRBJ2-5, with 15 bases fitting TRBD2. Per the germline V gene, CDR1 is PRHDT and CDR2 is FYEKMQ (reference sequence). There are 19 residues in the CDR3. Trimming at V came to 5 bases and at J to 2 bases, leaving 12 bases not matched to a gene. This chain's CDR3 is CASSPPGLAGGQGQETQYF. DNA of the CDR3: TGTGCCAGCAGCCCGCCGGGACTAGCGGGGGGCCAGGGACAAGAGACCCAGTACTTC.

Note on this clonotype: The final CDR3 position lacks the conserved phenylalanine or tryptophan, pointing to a likely read error. The DNA is omitted, as the CDR3 cannot be located on it reliably, and the CDR3 follows TCRdb's listing. The V gene is TRBV10-2, the J gene TRBJ2-2. Germline V CDR1 and CDR2: WSHSY, SAAADI. The CDR3 is made up of 13 amino acids, end residues included. The CDR3 region is CASSEFQTGELSL.

The chain couples TRBV5-1 to TRBJ1-3; D is unclear. Germline V lookup: CDR1 SGHRS, CDR2 YFSETQ. This CDR3 region has 15 residues. V lost 0 bases and J 2 bases, leaving 9 bases between the germline ends. CDR3 in amino acids: CASSLVGVPGNTIYF. The DNA of the CDR3 is TGCGCCAGCAGCTTGGTTGGGGTCCCTGGAAACACCATATATTTT.

In the case of this clonotype: A single base separates this from a much larger clone, so it may be a read error. The J gene is TRBJ1-5, the V gene TRBV7-8; TRBD1 aligns across 9 bases. Germline CDR1 reads SGHVS; CDR2 reads FQNEAQ. The CDR3 covers 16 residues. CDR3 DNA sequence: TGTGCCTGCAGCCTAACTACAGGGGGCGCCCCTCAGCCCCAGCATTTT. Its protein product is CACSLTTGGAPQPQHF.

As to this clonotype: A single base separates this from a much larger clone, so it may be a read error. The CDR3 here is CSGAGQAENIQYF. DNA of the CDR3: TGCAGTGGGGCAGGACAAGCCGAAAACATTCAGTACTTC. This chain links TRBV20-1 with TRBJ2-4; the D gene is possibly TRBD1 (5 bases). CDR1 is DFQATT, CDR2 SNEGSKA, per germline (reference sequence). The CDR3 totals 13 residues.

The CDR3 coding sequence is TGTGCCAGCAGTTACTACCAGGGTCAGACCCAGTACTTC. This translates into CASSYYQGQTQYF. This chain uses TRBV6-5 with TRBJ2-5; TRBD1 is a possible D gene (5 bases). CDR3 length: 13 amino acids. Germline V lookup: CDR1 MNHEY, CDR2 SVGAGI. The V end lost 1 base, the J end lost 6 bases, and 9 bases lay between the germline ends.

This clonotype was found many times. Here the CDR3 DNA reads TGTGCCACCAGTGATTTTAGCGCCGAGCAGTACTTC. It codes for CATSDFSAEQYF. The gene calls are TRBV24-1 and TRBJ2-7; weak D call: TRBD2 (5 bases). Trimming took 1 base from V and 6 from J, leaving 6 bases between them. The CDR3 sequence is 12 residues long. The germline gives CDR1 KGHDR, CDR2 SFDVKD.

This clonotype occurred many times. The V call is TRBV28, the J call TRBJ2-7, with D perhaps being TRBD1 or TRBD2 (5 bases each). The V end lost 7 bases, the J end lost 0 bases, and 13 bases lay between the germline ends. The CDR3 has 14 amino acids. The germline CDR1 and CDR2 sequences are MDHEN and SYDVKM. The CDR3 reads CASTRGGVSYEQYF. DNA for the CDR3: TGTGCCAGCACCCGTGGGGGTGTCTCCTACGAGCAGTACTTC.

This clonotype appeared many times. The chain couples TRBV28 to TRBJ2-2; TRBD1 might be the D (5 bases). The CDR3 totals 12 residues. V was shortened by 3 bases and J by 12 bases, with 11 bases between the two germline ends. Germline V CDR1 and CDR2: MDHEN, SYDVKM. The CDR3 bases are TGTGCCAGCAGTTTCCAGGGTAACAAGCTGTTTTTT. This codes for CASSFQGNKLFF.